Listed below are T cell receptor gamma chains from one sample, sequenced in a study of gammadelta T cells in human blood. TCRdb re-processed the RT-PCR reads via CATT. This listing includes some 100 gamma-chain clones. Sequencing was carried out using Vgamma9Vdelta2 gamma-delta T cells from cord blood. The receptors here all came from a newborn. The CDR3 runs from the conserved cysteine through the conserved F or W. Size is omitted from some rows. Given values are once, few, many or a class for expanded clones.

j_gene: TRGJP; v_gene: TRGV9; abundance: hyperexpanded; CDR3nt: TGTGCCTTGTGGGAGTTACAAGAGTTGGGCAAAAAAATCAAGGTATTT; CDR3aa: CALWELQELGKKIKVF
j_gene: TRGJP; v_gene: TRGV9; abundance: NA; CDR3nt: TGTGCCTTGTGGGCCAAAGAGTTGGGCAAAAAAATCAAGGTATTT; CDR3aa: CALWAKELGKKIKVF
j_gene: TRGJP1; v_gene: TRGV10; abundance: once; CDR3nt: NA; CDR3aa: CTTVLRGIITGWFKIF
j_gene: TRGJP1; v_gene: TRGV10; abundance: NA; CDR3nt: NA; CDR3aa: CTTVLRGIKGWFKIF
j_gene: TRGJP1; v_gene: TRGV10; abundance: hyperexpanded; CDR3nt: TGTGCTGCGTGGGATTATACCACTGGTTGGTTCAAGATATTT; CDR3aa: CAAWDYTTGWFKIF
j_gene: TRGJP1; v_gene: TRGV9; abundance: NA; CDR3nt: TGTGCCTTGTGGTACACTGGTTGGTTCAAGATATTT; CDR3aa: CALWYTGWFKIF
j_gene: TRGJP2; v_gene: TRGV10; abundance: large; CDR3nt: TGTGCTGCGTGGGATTATAGTAGTGATTGGATCAAGACGTTT; CDR3aa: CAAWDYSSDWIKTF
j_gene: TRGJP1; v_gene: TRGV9; abundance: hyperexpanded; CDR3nt: TGTGCCTTGTGGGAGGATGATACCACTGGTTGGTTCAAGATATTT; CDR3aa: CALWEDDTTGWFKIF
j_gene: TRGJP; v_gene: TRGV9; abundance: NA; CDR3nt: TGTGCCTTGTGGGAGAAAGAGTTGGGCAAAAAAATCAAGGTATTT; CDR3aa: CALWEKELGKKIKVF
j_gene: TRGJ1/TRGJ2; v_gene: TRGV4; abundance: NA; CDR3nt: TGTGCCACCTGGGATTATTATAAGAAACTCTTT; CDR3aa: CATWDYYKKLF